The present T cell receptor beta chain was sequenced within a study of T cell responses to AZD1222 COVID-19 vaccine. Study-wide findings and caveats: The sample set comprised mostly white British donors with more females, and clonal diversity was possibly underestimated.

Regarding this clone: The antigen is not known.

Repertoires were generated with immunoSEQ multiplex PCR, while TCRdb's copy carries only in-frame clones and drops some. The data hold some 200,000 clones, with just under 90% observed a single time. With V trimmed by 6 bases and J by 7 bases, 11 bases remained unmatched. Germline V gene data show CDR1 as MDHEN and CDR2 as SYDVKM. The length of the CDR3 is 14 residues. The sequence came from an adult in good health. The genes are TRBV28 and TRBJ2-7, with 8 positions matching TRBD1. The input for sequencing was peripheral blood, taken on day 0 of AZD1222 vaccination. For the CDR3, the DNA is TGTGCCAGCAGGGGGGGACAGGTGGAAGCGGAGCAGTACTTC. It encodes CASRGGQVEAEQYF.